One sample yielded the 8 T cell receptor beta chains listed below, sequenced in a study of blood T cells in healthy people across ages. A J-beta primer mix and a sample-barcoded 5' primer were used in a second PCR of roughly 7 to 12 cycles. TCRdb analysed the 5' RACE reads with MiXCR anew, one entry per CDR3 protein. The sample contains over 1.5 million distinct CDR3 sequences, around half of which appear only once. Sequenced sample: blood. Receptors were obtained from a woman aged 40 to 49 in good health.

The rearrangement uses TRBV29-1 and TRBJ2-1; 13 nucleotides align to TRBD2. CDR1 is SQVTM and CDR2 is ANQGSEA in the germline V gene. The CDR3 runs 15 residues. Trimming took 3 bases from V and 4 from J; bases not matched to a gene: 3. The CDR3 region is CSVDPTSGGYNEQFF. The CDR3 coding sequence is TGCAGCGTTGATCCGACTAGCGGGGGGTACAATGAGCAGTTCTTC.

The chain is built from TRBV12-3 or TRBV12-4 and TRBJ2-3; 13 bases match TRBD2. CDR3 length: 19 amino acids. The V and J ends lost 5 bases and 2 bases, in that order; junction bases with no gene match: 13. The CDR3 spells CASSLGLAGVHLHTDTQYF. As DNA, the CDR3 is TGTGCCAGCAGTCTCGGACTAGCGGGGGTACATCTTCACACAGATACGCAGTATTTT.

J is TRBJ2-1 and V is TRBV10-3, with TRBD2 matching over 11 bases. The CDR3 covers 16 residues. The trim removed 4 bases at V and 8 bases at J, leaving 10 bases unmatched. Germline-derived CDR1 and CDR2 are ENHRY and SYGVKD. The CDR3 DNA reads as TGTGCCATCAGTGGTGTTAGCGGGGGGGTCTGGGATGAGCAGTTCTTC. Its translation is CAISGVSGGVWDEQFF.

The V call is TRBV6-6, the J call TRBJ1-2, with 10 bases matching TRBD1. The CDR3 runs 14 residues. From germline, CDR1 is MNHNY and CDR2 SVGAGI (reference sequence). With 5 bases clipped from V and 7 bases from J, the junction kept 7 bases outside the gene matches. CDR3 nucleotides: TGTGCCAGCAGTGTAACCCGGGACAGGGGTGGCTACACCTTC. This encodes CASSVTRDRGGYTF.

In its sample, this clonotype was seen a few times. The J gene is TRBJ1-1, the V gene TRBV7-2, with 7 bases matching TRBD1. Losses at the gene ends were 5 bases for V and 10 bases for J; bases not matched to a gene: 10. This CDR3 comprises 13 residues. Germline assignment: CDR1 SGHTA and CDR2 FQGNSA. The CDR3: CASSPPGTARAFF. Written as DNA, the CDR3 is TGTGCCAGCAGCCCTCCCGGGACAGCAAGAGCTTTCTTT.

This clonotype has a handful of counts. The rearrangement uses TRBV5-1 and TRBJ2-1; D not certain. V dropped 1 base and J dropped 8 bases, with 19 bases sitting between them. The CDR3 has 16 amino acids. CDR1 and CDR2 (germline): SGHRS, YFSETQ. The CDR3 is CASSLTRSASPHEQFF. The CDR3 DNA reads TGCGCCAGCAGCTTGACAAGGTCAGCGTCCCCTCATGAGCAGTTCTTC. Using reference TRBV5-1 and TRBJ2-1 for the parts outside the CDR3, the full variable domain is KAGVTQTPRYLIKTRGQQVTLSCSPISGHRSVSWYQQTPGQGLQFLFEYFSETQRNKGNFPGRFSGRQFSNSRSEMNVSTLELGDSALYLCASSLTRSASPHEQFFGPGTRLTVL.

CDR3 residues: CANTLPTSGETQYF. The CDR3 bases are TGTGCCAACACCCTCCCTACTAGCGGAGAGACCCAGTACTTC. This chain uses TRBV5-6 with TRBJ2-5, with 8 positions matching TRBD2. V shed 9 bases and J 4 bases; nucleotides not matched to a gene: 11. Germline CDR1 reads SGHDT; CDR2 reads YYEEEE. This CDR3 region has 14 residues. The entire variable domain, with the rest obtained from reference TRBV5-6 and TRBJ2-5, is as follows: DAGVTQSPTHLIKTRGQQVTLRCSPKSGHDTVSWYQQALGQGPQFIFQYYEEEERQRGNFPDRFSGHQFPNYSSELNVNALLLGDSALYLCANTLPTSGETQYFGPGTRLLVL.

Turning to this clonotype: At one end, the junction sequence differs from germline, possibly due to a read error. The chain couples TRBV5-5 to TRBJ2-3, with 9 bases matching TRBD2. CDR1 and CDR2 from the germline V gene are SGHKS and YYEKEE (reference sequence). The CDR3 is 17 amino acids. The CDR3 protein is CASSSGAGGPSKDTQYF. The CDR3 coding sequence is TGTGCCAGCAGCTCTGGAGCGGGGGGCCCTAGCAAAGATACGCAGTATTTT.